The rows below give T cell receptor beta chains drawn from one sample of a study of blood T cell repertoires in COVID-19. Clones were read by immunoSEQ multiplex PCR, and TCRdb kept only the in-frame ones, dropping some. The sample yields roughly 250,000 clones, less than 85% seen once. Sequenced sample: peripheral blood. These receptors were obtained from an elderly woman with active or convalescent COVID-19. CDR3s include the opening cysteine and the closing phenylalanine or tryptophan. Each record gives: V gene, J gene, D gene, clone size, CDR3 DNA, CDR3 protein. D genes are given only for firm matches. Not every row has a clone size; where given, it reads once, few, many or a size class.

>TRBV14|TRBJ2-5|TRBD1|NA
TGTGCCAGCAGCGATATTGGACAGGGGTGGGAGACCCAGTACTTC
CASSDIGQGWETQYF
>TRBV11-2|TRBJ2-7|TRBD2|NA
TGTGCCAGCAGCTTAGTTCCAGGGGTTCGGGGGGGAGGAAACGAGCAGTACTTC
CASSLVPGVRGGGNEQYF
>TRBV20-1|TRBJ1-5|NA|NA
TGCAGTGCTAGTTTACAGGGCAACAGCAATCAGCCCCAGCATTTT
CSASLQGNSNQPQHF
>TRBV2|TRBJ2-3|NA|NA
TGTGCCAGCAGTGAATTCGGGGCAGATACGCAGTATTTT
CASSEFGADTQYF
>TRBV5-1|TRBJ1-6|NA|few
TGCGCCAGCAGCTCGGGCTCGGGGGGCGACGGATCGTCACCCCTCCACTTT
CASSSGSGGDGSSPLHF
>TRBV29-1|TRBJ2-1|TRBD2|NA
TGCAGCGAGACTAGCGGGGCTTACAATGAGCAGTTCTTC
CSETSGAYNEQFF
>TRBV9|TRBJ1-2|TRBD1|NA
TGTGCCAGCAGCGTAGCTCCAGGGGGAGATGGCTACACCTTC
CASSVAPGGDGYTF
>TRBV5-4|TRBJ2-3|TRBD2|NA
TGTGCCAGCAGCTCGCGTGGCGGGAGGGTTGGGGATACGCAGTATTTT
CASSSRGGRVGDTQYF
>TRBV11-2|TRBJ1-1|NA|NA
TGTGCCAGCAGCCCGGGAGGCCCTGAAGCTTTCTTT
CASSPGGPEAFF
>TRBV29-1|TRBJ2-1|NA|NA
TGCAGCGTTGGAGTGGACAGCTACAATGAGCAGTTCTTC
CSVGVDSYNEQFF
>TRBV29-1|TRBJ1-1|NA|NA
TGCAGGACGGGAGGTGGAAACACTGAAGCTTTCTTT
CRTGGGNTEAFF
>TRBV28|TRBJ2-7|TRBD2|NA
TGTGCCAGCCTAGCGGGGAGCTCCTACGAGCAGTACTTC
CASLAGSSYEQYF
>TRBV18|TRBJ1-5|NA|NA
TGTGCCAGCTCCCCGGACGGGGAGAATCAGCCCCAGCATTTT
CASSPDGENQPQHF
>TRBV5-3|TRBJ1-1|TRBD1|NA
TGTGCCAGAAGCTTGGTGGCAGGGGGCCTGGAGCGAGCTTTCTTT
CARSLVAGGLERAFF
>TRBV27|TRBJ2-7|TRBD1|NA
TGTGCCAGCAGTCTCCAGGGGGTTCTCTACGAGCAGTACTTC
CASSLQGVLYEQYF
>TRBV19|TRBJ1-2|NA|NA
TGTGCCAGTAGTGTCCGGGACACGAACTATGGCTACACCTTC
CASSVRDTNYGYTF
>TRBV11-3|TRBJ2-1|TRBD2|NA
TGTGCCAGCAGCTTTAGCGGGGTGGATGAGCAGTTCTTC
CASSFSGVDEQFF
>TRBV5-1|TRBJ1-5|NA|NA
TGCGCCAGCAGCTTGGGGGCAGGCCGATATCAGCCCCAGCATTTT
CASSLGAGRYQPQHF
>TRBV5-1|TRBJ2-7|NA|NA
TGCGCCAGCAGCCTCCAGACACTTAGCTCCTACGAGCAGTACTTC
CASSLQTLSSYEQYF
>TRBV5-5|TRBJ2-5|NA|NA
TGTGCCAGCAGCTTGGTGGGCCCACAAGAGACCCAGTACTTC
CASSLVGPQETQYF
>TRBV27|TRBJ1-1|NA|NA
TGTGCCAGCAGTTTTGATCGCTATACTGAAGCTTTCTTT
CASSFDRYTEAFF
>TRBV25-1|TRBJ2-2|TRBD1|few
TGTGCCAGCAGTGAACCCCCCGGGACAGGATGGAACACCGGGGAGCTGTTTTTT
CASSEPPGTGWNTGELFF
>TRBV27|TRBJ1-1|TRBD1|NA
TGTGCCAGCAGCCGTCCGACAGGGCGGAGCACTGAAGCTTTCTTT
CASSRPTGRSTEAFF
>TRBV4-1|TRBJ1-2|NA|few
TGCGCCAGCAGCCTGAGCGACAGGAGCCAGCCCTATGGCTACACCTTC
CASSLSDRSQPYGYTF
>TRBV14|TRBJ1-1|NA|NA
TGTGCCAGCAGCCACCCGGGGGGCCAACTGAACACTGAAGCTTTCTTT
CASSHPGGQLNTEAFF
>TRBV5-1|TRBJ1-1|TRBD1|once
TGCGCCAGCAGCCATACCGGACAGGGAGGCACTGAAGCTTTCTTT
CASSHTGQGGTEAFF
>TRBV9|TRBJ1-5|NA|NA
TGTGCCAGCAGCGTAGATCCGAATCAGCCCCAGCATTTT
CASSVDPNQPQHF
>TRBV28|TRBJ2-2|TRBD1|NA
TGTGCCAGCAGTTTATCCGGACAGGGGTGGACCGGGGAGCTGTTTTTT
CASSLSGQGWTGELFF
>TRBV7-9|TRBJ1-6|NA|NA
TGTGCCAGCAGTTTCGCGGTAGATAATTCACCCCTCCACTTT
CASSFAVDNSPLHF
>TRBV12-5|TRBJ2-1|NA|few
TGTGCTAGTGGTTTGGACACGGGGGATGAGCAGTTCTTC
CASGLDTGDEQFF
>TRBV9|TRBJ2-4|TRBD2|NA
TGTGCCAGCGTATCTAGCGGGGGAAACATTCAGTACTTC
CASVSSGGNIQYF
>TRBV4-1|TRBJ1-6|NA|NA
TGCGCCAGCAGCCAAGTTCTAAACAGGCTTAATTCACCCCTCCACTTT
CASSQVLNRLNSPLHF
>TRBV24-1|TRBJ1-5|NA|NA
TGTGCCACCAGTGATGCAGGGGTTTATCAGCCCCAGCATTTT
CATSDAGVYQPQHF
>TRBV7-8|TRBJ1-5|NA|NA
TGTGCCAGCAGCACTGCGACGGTAGGGGTGACCAATCAGCCCCAGCATTTT
CASSTATVGVTNQPQHF
>TRBV11-2|TRBJ2-7|NA|NA
TGTGCCAGCAGCCTACGGGACACCTCCTACGAGCAGTACTTC
CASSLRDTSYEQYF
>TRBV27|TRBJ2-7|NA|NA
TGTGCCAGCAGTTTAGTCCCCGGTTACGAGCAGTACTTC
CASSLVPGYEQYF
>TRBV10-2|TRBJ1-5|TRBD1|few
TGCGCCAGCAGTGACCTTGGACAGGGGGCACAGCAGCCCCAGCATTTT
CASSDLGQGAQQPQHF
>TRBV6-5|TRBJ1-5|NA|NA
TGTGCCACAAGCCCCAACACCGGGATTTATCAGCCCCAGCATTTT
CATSPNTGIYQPQHF
>TRBV28|TRBJ1-5|TRBD1|NA
TGTGCCAGCAGCCTTCCACAGGGGGCGGGTCAGCCCCAGCATTTT
CASSLPQGAGQPQHF
>TRBV28|TRBJ2-7|TRBD2|NA
TGTGCCAGCAGTCTCCGGGCTAGCGGGGCTAGCTCCTACGAGCAGTACTTC
CASSLRASGASSYEQYF
>TRBV28|TRBJ1-2|TRBD1|NA
TGTGCCAGCAGGTCAACACAGGGGACCGAGAACTATGGCTACACCTTC
CASRSTQGTENYGYTF
>TRBV27|TRBJ1-2|TRBD1|few
TGTGCCAGCAGTCCAGGGGGCGGGGGCTACACCTTC
CASSPGGGGYTF
>TRBV19|TRBJ2-5|TRBD2|few
TGTGCCAGTAGTATAGCCCCAGCGGGAGCGGGCCAAGAGACCCAGTACTTC
CASSIAPAGAGQETQYF
>TRBV11-2|TRBJ1-5|NA|few
TGTGCCAGCAGCTTGCCCCGGGAGGGCAATCAGCCCCAGCATTTT
CASSLPREGNQPQHF
>TRBV6-5|TRBJ2-5|TRBD1|NA
TGTGCCAGCAGAGGACAGGGAGAAGCAGAGACCCAGTACTTC
CASRGQGEAETQYF
>TRBV7-9|TRBJ2-1|TRBD2|NA
TGTGCCAGCAGCTCCCAGACTAGCTCCCACAATGAGCAGTTCTTC
CASSSQTSSHNEQFF